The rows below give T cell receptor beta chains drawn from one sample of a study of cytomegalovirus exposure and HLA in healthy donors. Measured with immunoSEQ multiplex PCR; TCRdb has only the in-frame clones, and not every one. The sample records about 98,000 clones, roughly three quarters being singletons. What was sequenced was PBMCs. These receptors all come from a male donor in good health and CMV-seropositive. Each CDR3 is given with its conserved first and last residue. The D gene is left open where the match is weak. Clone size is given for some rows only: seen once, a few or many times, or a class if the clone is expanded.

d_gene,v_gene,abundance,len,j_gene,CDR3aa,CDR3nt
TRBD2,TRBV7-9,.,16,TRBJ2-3,CASSSSLAGGSDTQYF,TGTGCCAGCAGCTCGTCACTAGCGGGAGGGTCCGATACGCAGTATTTT
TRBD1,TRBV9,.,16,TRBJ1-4,CASSVKFGQGGEKLFF,TGTGCCAGCAGCGTAAAATTCGGACAGGGCGGTGAAAAACTGTTTTTT
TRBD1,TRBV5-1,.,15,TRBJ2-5,CASSLENRGHETQYF,TGCGCCAGCAGCTTGGAGAACAGGGGTCATGAGACCCAGTACTTC
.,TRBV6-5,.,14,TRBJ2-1,CASSRPYSYNEQFF,TGTGCCAGCAGCCGTCCGTACTCCTACAATGAGCAGTTCTTC
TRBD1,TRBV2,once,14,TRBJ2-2,CASRVDRASGELFF,TGTGCCAGCAGGGTAGACAGGGCGTCCGGGGAGCTGTTTTTT
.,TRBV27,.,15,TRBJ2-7,CASSVIGGTAYEQYF,TGTGCCAGCAGTGTCATCGGGGGTACGGCCTACGAGCAGTACTTC
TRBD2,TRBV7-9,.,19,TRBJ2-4,CASSVTASGRPTIKNSQYF,TGTGCCAGCAGCGTCACCGCTAGCGGGAGGCCTACTATCAAAAACAGTCAGTACTTC
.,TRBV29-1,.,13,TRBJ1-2,CSVGGLANYGYTF,TGCAGCGTTGGGGGCTTGGCTAACTATGGCTACACCTTC
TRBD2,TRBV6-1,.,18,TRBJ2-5,CASRELAGLSTRQETQYF,TGTGCCAGCAGGGAACTAGCGGGTCTAAGTACCCGTCAAGAGACCCAGTACTTC
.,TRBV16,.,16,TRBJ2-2,CASSQFQDRRTGELFF,TGTGCCAGCAGCCAATTCCAGGACAGACGCACCGGGGAGCTGTTTTTT
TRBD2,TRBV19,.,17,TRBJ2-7,CASSIDLPSGLNYEQYF,TGTGCCAGTAGTATAGATCTACCTAGCGGGTTGAACTACGAGCAGTACTTC
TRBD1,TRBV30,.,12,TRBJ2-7,CAWSGAGGEQYF,TGTGCCTGGAGTGGGGCAGGGGGCGAGCAGTACTTC
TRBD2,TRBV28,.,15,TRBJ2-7,CASSSIGGAAYEQYF,TGTGCCAGCAGTTCCATCGGGGGGGCCGCCTACGAGCAGTACTTC
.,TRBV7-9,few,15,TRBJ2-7,CASTKGQGSSYEQYF,TGTGCCAGCACAAAGGGGCAGGGCAGTTCCTACGAGCAGTACTTC
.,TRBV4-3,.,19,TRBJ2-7,CASSQERSPVVADSYEQYF,TGCGCCAGCAGCCAAGAGCGGAGTCCCGTGGTAGCGGACTCCTACGAGCAGTACTTC
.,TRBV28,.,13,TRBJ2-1,CASSSWGGNEQFF,TGTGCCAGCAGTTCCTGGGGAGGCAATGAGCAGTTCTTC
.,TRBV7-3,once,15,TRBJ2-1,CASSLEQSSYNEQFF,TGTGCCAGCAGCTTAGAACAGAGCTCCTACAATGAGCAGTTCTTC
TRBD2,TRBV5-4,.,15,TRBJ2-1,CASSLVLAGVNEQFF,TGTGCCAGCAGCTTGGTACTAGCGGGAGTTAATGAGCAGTTCTTC
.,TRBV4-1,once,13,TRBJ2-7,CASSTLQGSEQYF,TGCGCCAGCAGCACATTACAGGGTTCCGAGCAGTACTTC
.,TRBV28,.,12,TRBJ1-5,CASRSPNQPQHF,TGTGCCAGCAGGAGCCCCAATCAGCCCCAGCATTTT
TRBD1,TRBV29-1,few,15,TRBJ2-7,CSVVTRTGPSYEQYF,TGCAGCGTTGTAACAAGGACAGGGCCCTCCTACGAGCAGTACTTC
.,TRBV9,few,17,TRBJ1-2,CASSAQTGGPERYGYTF,TGTGCCAGCAGCGCACAAACGGGGGGACCAGAGCGCTATGGCTACACCTTC
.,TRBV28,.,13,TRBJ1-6,CASSAQINSPLHF,TGTGCCAGCAGTGCCCAGATAAATTCACCCCTCCACTTT
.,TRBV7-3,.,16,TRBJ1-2,CASSQFGGGLDYGYTF,TGTGCCAGCAGCCAATTCGGGGGGGGTTTAGACTATGGCTACACCTTC
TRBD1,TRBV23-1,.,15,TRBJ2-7,CAVTLTRDRVREQYF,TGCGCCGTCACTTTGACCCGGGACAGGGTCCGCGAGCAGTACTTC
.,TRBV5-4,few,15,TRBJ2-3,CASSFPRGNTDTQYF,TGTGCCAGCAGCTTTCCCCGGGGGAACACAGATACGCAGTATTTT
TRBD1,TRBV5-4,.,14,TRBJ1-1,CASSLRDRGSEAFF,TGTGCCAGCAGCTTGCGGGACAGGGGCTCTGAAGCTTTCTTT
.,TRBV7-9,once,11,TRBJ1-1,CSSSLSREAFF,TGTTCCAGCAGCCTATCCCGGGAAGCTTTCTTT
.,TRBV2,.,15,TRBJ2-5,CASSEDAGGEETQYF,TGTGCCAGCAGTGAAGATGCAGGCGGGGAAGAGACCCAGTACTTC
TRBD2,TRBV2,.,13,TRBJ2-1,CASSALPSGEQFF,TGTGCCAGCAGTGCCCTCCCTAGCGGTGAGCAGTTCTTC
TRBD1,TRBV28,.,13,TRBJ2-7,CASRPTGPYEQYF,TGTGCCAGCAGACCGACAGGGCCCTACGAGCAGTACTTC
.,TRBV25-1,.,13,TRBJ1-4,CASQRQADEKLFF,TGTGCCAGCCAAAGACAGGCTGATGAAAAACTGTTTTTT
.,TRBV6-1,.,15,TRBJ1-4,CASTPNYTGGRRLFF,TGTGCCAGTACACCCAATTATACCGGCGGGCGTAGACTGTTTTTT
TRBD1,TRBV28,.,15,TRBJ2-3,CASRTPGTGEKGQYF,TGTGCCAGCAGGACTCCCGGGACAGGGGAAAAGGGGCAGTATTTT
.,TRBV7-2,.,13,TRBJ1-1,CASSLSVNTEAFF,TGTGCCAGCAGCTTATCGGTGAACACTGAAGCTTTCTTT
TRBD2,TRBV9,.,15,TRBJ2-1,CASSVASGRGNEQFF,TGTGCCAGCAGCGTAGCTAGCGGGAGGGGCAATGAGCAGTTCTTC
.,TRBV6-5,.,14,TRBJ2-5,CASSYGGLRETQYF,TGTGCCAGCAGTTATGGGGGCCTGAGGGAGACCCAGTACTTC
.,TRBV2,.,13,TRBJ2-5,CASSDVPRGTQYF,TGTGCCAGCAGTGACGTACCACGAGGGACCCAGTACTTC
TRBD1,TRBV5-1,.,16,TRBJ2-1,CASSLVGGTVANEQFF,TGCGCCAGCAGCTTGGTAGGTGGGACAGTTGCGAATGAGCAGTTCTTC
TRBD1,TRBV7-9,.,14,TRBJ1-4,CASSSDREYEKLFF,TGTGCCAGCAGCTCGGACAGGGAGTATGAAAAACTGTTTTTT
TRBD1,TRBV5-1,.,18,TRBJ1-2,CASSLKAPGGSNLYGYTF,TGCGCCAGCAGCTTGAAGGCTCCAGGGGGCTCGAACCTCTATGGCTACACCTTC
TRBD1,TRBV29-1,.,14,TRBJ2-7,CSVEGDRGYYEQYF,TGCAGCGTTGAGGGGGACAGGGGCTACTACGAGCAGTACTTC
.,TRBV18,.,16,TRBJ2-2,CASSPWTGENTGELFF,TGTGCCAGCTCACCTTGGACGGGGGAAAACACCGGGGAGCTGTTTTTT